This paragraph reports one TCR beta chain. No antigen is known for it. The V segment lost 5 bases and the J segment 4 bases; nucleotides outside the gene matches: 6. Germline assignment: CDR1 MNHEY and CDR2 SMNVEV (reference sequence). The CDR3 extends over 15 amino acids. The sample comes from a study of T cell responses to AZD1222 COVID-19 vaccine. TCRdb keeps only in-frame clones here, not all; method: immunoSEQ multiplex PCR. The sample records approximately 140,000 clones, more than 85% being singletons. Study results and caveats: At baseline, seropositivity was found in only a handful of AZD1222 recipients.

The chain is built from TRBV27 and TRBJ2-1; 9 bases are a match to TRBD2. This sequence originates from an adult who received the AZD1222 COVID-19 vaccine. The sequences come from peripheral blood, collected 28 days after the second AZD1222 dose. The CDR3 nucleotides read TGTGCCAGCAGTGTAGCGGGAGCCCCTTACAATGAGCAGTTCTTC. It encodes CASSVAGAPYNEQFF.